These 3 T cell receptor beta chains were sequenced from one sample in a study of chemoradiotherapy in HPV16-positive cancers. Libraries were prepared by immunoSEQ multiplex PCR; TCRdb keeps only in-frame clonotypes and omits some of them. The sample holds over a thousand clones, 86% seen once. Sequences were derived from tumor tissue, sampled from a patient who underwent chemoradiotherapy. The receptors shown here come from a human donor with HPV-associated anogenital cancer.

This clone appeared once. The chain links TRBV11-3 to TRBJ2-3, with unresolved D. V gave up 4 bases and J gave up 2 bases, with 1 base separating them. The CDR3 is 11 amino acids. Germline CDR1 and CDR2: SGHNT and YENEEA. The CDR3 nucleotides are TGTGCCAGCAGCTCCACAGATACGCAGTATTTT. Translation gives CASSSTDTQYF.

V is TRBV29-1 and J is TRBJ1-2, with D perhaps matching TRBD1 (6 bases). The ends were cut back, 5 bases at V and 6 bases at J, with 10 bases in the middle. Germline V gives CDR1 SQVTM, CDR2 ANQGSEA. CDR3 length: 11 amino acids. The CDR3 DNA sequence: TGCAGCGTTACAGGGTCAAATGGCTACACCTTC. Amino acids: CSVTGSNGYTF. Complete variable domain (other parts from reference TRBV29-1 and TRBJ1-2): SAVISQKPSRDICQRGTSLTIQCQVDSQVTMMFWYRQQPGQSLTLIATANQGSEATYESGFVIDKFPISRPNLTFSTLTVSNMSPEDSSIYLCSVTGSNGYTFGSGTRLTVV.

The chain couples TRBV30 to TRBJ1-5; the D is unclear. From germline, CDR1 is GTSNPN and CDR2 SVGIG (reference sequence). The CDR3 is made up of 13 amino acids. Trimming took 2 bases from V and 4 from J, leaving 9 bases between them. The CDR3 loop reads CAWSPQYNQPQHF. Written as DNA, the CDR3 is TGTGCCTGGAGTCCACAGTATAATCAGCCCCAGCATTTT.